These 17 T cell receptor beta chains were sequenced from one sample in a study of memory CD4+ T cells and cytomegalovirus serostatus. The assay was immunoSEQ multiplex PCR, and TCRdb's table has in-frame clones only and misses some. The repertoire holds about 50,000 clones, with about 80% as singletons. Single viable CD3+CD4+CD8-CD45RO+ cells were sorted as the memory CD4+ T cells. Sequencing was carried out using memory CD4+ T cells from blood. The receptors come from an adult in good health and CMV-seronegative.

This chain uses TRBV5-1 with TRBJ1-1, with TRBD1 matching over 8 bases. CDR1 is SGHRS and CDR2 is YFSETQ in the germline V gene. Unmatched junction bases numbered 10, after V lost 4 bases and J lost 8 bases. The CDR3 has 14 amino acids. This CDR3 reads CASSRGSGTGEAFF. The CDR3 coding sequence is TGCGCCAGCAGCAGGGGGAGCGGGACAGGAGAAGCTTTCTTT.

The chain couples TRBV6-6 to TRBJ2-7; TRBD1 agrees at 10 bases. Germline values: CDR1 MNHNY, CDR2 SVGAGI (reference sequence). The trim removed 6 bases at V and 1 base at J, leaving 6 bases unmatched. The CDR3 consists of 15 residues. CDR3: CASSSRDRGSYEQYF. The CDR3 nucleotides read TGTGCCAGCAGCTCACGGGACAGGGGATCCTACGAGCAGTACTTC.

The chain recombines TRBV21-1 with TRBJ2-5; the table calls TRBD2, which could not be checked here. TRBV21-1 is a known pseudogene. The CDR3 is 13 residues long. This CDR3 is CASSNSTSEAQYF. For the CDR3, the DNA is TGTGCCAGCAGCAATTCCACCTCAGAGGCCCAGTACTTC.

The rearrangement joins TRBV2 to TRBJ2-2; a possible D gene is TRBD1 (6 bases). The CDR3 loop spans 14 amino acids. Germline values: CDR1 SNHLY, CDR2 FYNNEI. V was clipped by 4 bases and J by 3 bases, with 9 bases between them. CDR3 nucleotides: TGTGCCAGCAGTGCAGGGGTGGACACCGGGGAGCTGTTTTTT. The encoded protein is CASSAGVDTGELFF. Full variable domain (rest looked up from reference TRBV2 and TRBJ2-2): EPEVTQTPSHQVTQMGQEVILRCVPISNHLYFYWYRQILGQKVEFLVSFYNNEISEKSEIFDDQFSVERPDGSNFTLKIRSTKLEDSAMYFCASSAGVDTGELFFGEGSRLTVL.

The chain couples TRBV14 to TRBJ1-1; 7 bases match TRBD1. V dropped 4 bases and J dropped 4; count of bases not matched to a gene: 6. Germline loops: CDR1 SGHDN, CDR2 FVKESK. The CDR3 covers 14 residues. CDR3 residues: CASSPIPGGTEAFF. The CDR3 DNA reads TGTGCCAGCAGCCCTATTCCAGGGGGCACTGAAGCTTTCTTT.

V and J are TRBV10-3 and TRBJ2-6, with D possibly being TRBD2 (6 bases). The CDR3 spans 17 residues. The germline V gene encodes CDR1 ENHRY and CDR2 SYGVKD. V was clipped by 7 bases and J by 3 bases, with 19 bases between them. As DNA, the CDR3 is TGTGCCATCACCCGGGGGAAAGGGGCGGGTGGGGCCAACGTCCTGACTTTC. Translated: CAITRGKGAGGANVLTF.

V usage is TRBV7-2 and J usage is TRBJ1-1; TRBD1 matches at 7 bases. Germline loops: CDR1 SGHTA, CDR2 FQGNSA. This CDR3 comprises 14 residues. Trimming removed 5 bases from V and 4 bases from J; junction bases left unmatched: 7. CDR3 in DNA: TGTGCCAGCAGCCGACCGACAGGGTTCACTGAAGCTTTCTTT. It specifies CASSRPTGFTEAFF.

The CDR3 coding sequence is TGTGCCAGCAGTTATAAAGGGGGAGAGACCCAGTACTTC. Encoded protein: CASSYKGGETQYF. The chain uses TRBV6-5 and TRBJ2-5, with D perhaps matching TRBD1 (6 bases). Germline lookup yields CDR1 MNHEY and CDR2 SVGAGI. The CDR3 has 13 amino acids. V lost 3 bases and J lost 4, with 9 bases in between.

The chain carries TRBV7-3 and TRBJ1-6, with a tentative D call TRBD1 (5 bases). This CDR3 has 13 amino acids. V lost 0 bases and J lost 8, with 5 bases in between. Germline values: CDR1 SGHTA, CDR2 FQGTGA. The CDR3 DNA follows: TGTGCCAGCAGCTTAACGACAGATTCACCCCTCCACTTT. This sequence encodes CASSLTTDSPLHF.

The chain uses TRBV6-5 and TRBJ1-5, with D maybe TRBD1 (6 bases). The germline gives CDR1 MNHEY, CDR2 SVGAGI. Trimming removed 0 bases at V and 4 bases at J, with 7 bases between. The CDR3 is 14 residues long. CDR3 region: CASSYSGANQPQHF. DNA of the CDR3: TGTGCCAGCAGTTACTCGGGGGCAAATCAGCCCCAGCATTTT.

The chain links TRBV5-4 to TRBJ2-7; 8 nucleotides line up with TRBD2. The germline gives CDR1 SGHNT, CDR2 YYREEE (reference sequence). The J segment lost 4 bases and the V segment lost 3 bases, leaving 3 bases of the junction unmatched. This CDR3 comprises 13 residues. In DNA, the CDR3 is TGTGCCAGCAGCTCTGGCGGGGGGTACGAGCAGTACTTC. Residues: CASSSGGGYEQYF.

The V and J genes are TRBV15 and TRBJ1-2; D gene ambiguous. Germline assignment: CDR1 LNHNV and CDR2 YYDKDF (reference sequence). The CDR3 has 13 residues. V dropped 0 bases and J dropped 6 bases, with 8 bases sitting between them. The CDR3, as DNA: TGTGCCACCAGCAGAGATCGGGTAGATGGCTACACCTTC. Translating it yields CATSRDRVDGYTF. Full variable domain (remainder filled in from reference TRBV15 and TRBJ1-2): DAMVIQNPRYQVTQFGKPVTLSCSQTLNHNVMYWYQQKSSQAPKLLFHYYDKDFNNEADTPDNFQSRRPNTSFCFLDIRSPGLGDTAMYLCATSRDRVDGYTFGSGTRLTVV.

The CDR3 here is CASSLGQGRQPQHF. Written as DNA, the CDR3 is TGTGCCAGCAGCTTAGGACAGGGCAGACAGCCCCAGCATTTT. The rearrangement links TRBV5-8 to TRBJ1-5, with 8 bases identical to TRBD1. The trim removed 2 bases at V and 7 bases at J, leaving 5 bases unmatched. CDR3 length: 14 residues. Germline CDR1 reads SGHTS; CDR2 reads YDEGEE.

The V and J genes are TRBV7-2 and TRBJ1-5; D is possibly TRBD1 (6 bases). Trimming pared 5 bases from V and 5 bases from J, leaving 13 bases between. Germline loops: CDR1 SGHTA, CDR2 FQGNSA. The CDR3 is 14 amino acids. This CDR3 is CASSPRGAYQPQHF. CDR3 bases: TGTGCCAGCAGCCCGCGGGGGGCATATCAGCCCCAGCATTTT.

The chain carries TRBV19 and TRBJ1-2, with TRBD1 as a possible D gene (6 bases). V dropped 5 bases and J dropped 4 bases, with 14 bases sitting between them. The CDR3 length is 14 residues. In germline, CDR1 is LNHDA, CDR2 SQIVND (reference sequence). The CDR3 reads CASSSQGSSYGYTF. DNA of the CDR3: TGTGCCAGTAGTTCCCAGGGGTCCAGCTATGGCTACACCTTC.

This chain uses TRBV7-2 with TRBJ2-3; 8 bases are shared with TRBD1. Germline-derived CDR1 and CDR2 are SGHTA and FQGNSA. This CDR3 has 15 residues. Trimming at V came to 2 bases and at J to 4 bases, leaving 5 bases not matched to a gene. The CDR3 region has the DNA TGTGCCAGCAGCTTACAACAGGGGGTCGCAGATACGCAGTATTTT. Translating it yields CASSLQQGVADTQYF.

The rearrangement uses TRBV15 and TRBJ2-3, with D perhaps matching TRBD1 (6 bases). Trimming took 0 bases from V and 4 from J, leaving 11 bases between them. The CDR3 is made up of 15 amino acids. In germline, CDR1 is LNHNV, CDR2 YYDKDF (reference sequence). The DNA for the CDR3 is TGTGCCACCAGCAGAGAAAGGGGGTCGGCAGATACGCAGTATTTT. Translated: CATSRERGSADTQYF.